The 8 T cell receptor beta chains below come from one sample, sequenced in a study of blood T cell repertoires in COVID-19 (TCRdb year 2020). Libraries were constructed by the immunoSEQ multiplex PCR assay. Sourced from immuneACCESS, this table was stored by TCRdb with only in-frame sequences that have V and J called. A share of the clones is absent; for the studies checked, an unresolved V gene accounts for under half, and the remainder has no known explanation. The sample table shows approximately 240,000 clones, and 65% to 90% are seen once. The ten largest clones take up about 5.3% of the sample. Source material: peripheral blood. These receptors all come from a woman aged 80 or older with active or convalescent COVID-19.

The chain couples TRBV4-1 to TRBJ1-5, with 9 bases aligning to TRBD1. The V and J ends lost 4 bases and 9 bases, in that order; junction bases with no gene match: 7. The CDR3 loop spans 14 amino acids. From germline, CDR1 is MGHRA and CDR2 YSYEKL. The CDR3 DNA is TGCGCCAGCAGCCCCACACAGGGGGCTTTGCCCCAGCATTTT. Translation gives CASSPTQGALPQHF.

The V call is TRBV10-2, the J call TRBJ2-7; 9 bases fit TRBD1. CDR3 length: 14 amino acids. CDR1 is WSHSY, CDR2 SAAADI, per germline. The ends lost 3 bases at V and 5 bases at J; junction bases unmatched: 5. Here the CDR3 DNA reads TGCGCCAGCAGTGACGGGACAGGGCGGAACGAGCAGTACTTC. Protein product: CASSDGTGRNEQYF.

The J gene is TRBJ2-7, the V gene TRBV12-3 or TRBV12-4; D perhaps matches TRBD2 (6 bases). The V end was cut by 6 bases, the J end by 6 bases, with 15 bases between. This CDR3 is 13 amino acids long. CDR3 nucleotide sequence: TGTGCCAGCAGAACCGGGACTCAGCGCGAGCAGTACTTC. Protein sequence: CASRTGTQREQYF.

This chain connects TRBV5-1 to TRBJ1-2, with TRBD1 matching over 11 bases. The CDR3 sequence is 14 residues long. The V and J ends lost 5 bases and 4 bases, in that order; junction bases with no gene match: 4. From germline, CDR1 is SGHRS and CDR2 YFSETQ. CDR3 DNA: TGCGCCAGCAGGCCCGGACAGGGGGCCTATGGCTACACCTTC. Translating gives CASRPGQGAYGYTF.

This clone was seen just once. This rearrangement joins TRBV5-1 to TRBJ2-5; tentatively, D is TRBD2 (5 bases). Per germline, CDR1 SGHRS and CDR2 YFSETQ. Trimming stripped 0 bases from V and 3 bases from J, with 9 bases between. The CDR3 runs to 14 residues. The CDR3 loop reads CASSLGGSEETQYF. For the CDR3, the DNA is TGCGCCAGCAGCTTGGGAGGGTCGGAAGAGACCCAGTACTTC.

The chain recombines TRBV7-2 with TRBJ1-2; tentatively, D is TRBD1 (5 bases). The V gene's germline CDR1 is SGHTA and CDR2 FQGNSA. V was pared by 5 bases and J by 2 bases, with 12 bases between. The CDR3 is 14 residues long. CDR3 amino acids: CASSPRQRNYGYTF. CDR3 in DNA: TGTGCCAGCAGCCCCCGACAGAGAAACTATGGCTACACCTTC.

V usage is TRBV2 and J usage is TRBJ2-3; D gene unclear. Germline values: CDR1 SNHLY, CDR2 FYNNEI. V gave up 4 bases and J gave up 6 bases, with 8 bases separating them. CDR3 length: 12 residues. CDR3 sequence: CASSAGLDTQYF. The CDR3 nucleotides read TGTGCCAGCAGTGCAGGTTTGGATACGCAGTATTTT.

This clone turned up a few times. DNA of the CDR3: TGTGCCAGCAGCCTTCAACTAGGGCGAGAGACCCAGTACTTC. Its translation: CASSLQLGRETQYF. This chain links TRBV13 with TRBJ2-5; perhaps TRBD2 as D (5 bases). There are 14 residues in the CDR3. Looked up from germline, CDR1 is PRHDT and CDR2 is FYEKMQ (reference sequence). The V end lost 5 bases, the J end lost 4 bases, and 14 bases lay between the germline ends.